The source of this TCR beta chain is a study of OX40 agonist ivuxolimab in advanced cancers. Overall study context: Enrollees could have had prior anti-PD-1, anti-PD-L1 or anti-CTLA-4 therapy, which approximately 38% had received. Broader study findings: Expanded clones tended on average to be more numerous among CD8+ T cells than CD4+. Within 6 weeks, CD4+ and CD8+ blood T cells expanded clonally at 0.1 to 3.0 mg/kg.

TCRdb keeps only in-frame clones here, not all; method: immunoSEQ multiplex PCR. The sample records almost 90,000 clones, around nine tenths being singletons. Note on this clone: Its antigen is not known.

Patients were ineligible given autoimmune disease history or systemic immunosuppression. Trimming removed 0 bases from V and 1 base from J, with 11 bases in between. The germline gives CDR1 MNHEY, CDR2 SVGAGI. The CDR3 length is 16 residues. The sample consisted of CD4+ or CD8+ T cells sorted from blood, taken in a trial of the OX40 agonist ivuxolimab. This chain links TRBV6-5 with TRBJ2-3; no definite D call. The TCR sequence derives from an adult with an advanced solid tumor such as melanoma, head and neck, liver or kidney cancer. The CDR3 here is CASSYSVSPGTDTQYF. The CDR3 DNA reads TGTGCCAGCAGTTACTCAGTCTCCCCGGGCACAGATACGCAGTATTTT.